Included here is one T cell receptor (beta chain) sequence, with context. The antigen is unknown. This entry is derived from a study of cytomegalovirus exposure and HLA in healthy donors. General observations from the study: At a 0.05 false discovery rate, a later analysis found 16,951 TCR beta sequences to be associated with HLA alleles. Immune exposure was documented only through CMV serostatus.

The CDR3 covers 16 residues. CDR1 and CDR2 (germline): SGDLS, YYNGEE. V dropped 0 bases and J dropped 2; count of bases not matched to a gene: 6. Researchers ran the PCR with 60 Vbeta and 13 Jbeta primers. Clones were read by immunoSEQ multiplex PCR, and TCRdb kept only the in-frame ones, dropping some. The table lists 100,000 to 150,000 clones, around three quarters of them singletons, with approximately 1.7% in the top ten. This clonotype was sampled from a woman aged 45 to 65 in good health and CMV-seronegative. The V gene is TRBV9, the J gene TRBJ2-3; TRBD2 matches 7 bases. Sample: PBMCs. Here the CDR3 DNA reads TGTGCCAGCAGCGTAGCTGCGGGAGTGTACACAGATACGCAGTATTTT. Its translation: CASSVAAGVYTDTQYF. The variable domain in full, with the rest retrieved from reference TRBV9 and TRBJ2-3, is DSGVTQTPKHLITATGQRVTLRCSPRSGDLSVYWYQQSLDQGLQFLIQYYNGEERAKGNILERFSAQQFPDLHSELNLSSLELGDSALYFCASSVAAGVYTDTQYFGPGTRLTVL.